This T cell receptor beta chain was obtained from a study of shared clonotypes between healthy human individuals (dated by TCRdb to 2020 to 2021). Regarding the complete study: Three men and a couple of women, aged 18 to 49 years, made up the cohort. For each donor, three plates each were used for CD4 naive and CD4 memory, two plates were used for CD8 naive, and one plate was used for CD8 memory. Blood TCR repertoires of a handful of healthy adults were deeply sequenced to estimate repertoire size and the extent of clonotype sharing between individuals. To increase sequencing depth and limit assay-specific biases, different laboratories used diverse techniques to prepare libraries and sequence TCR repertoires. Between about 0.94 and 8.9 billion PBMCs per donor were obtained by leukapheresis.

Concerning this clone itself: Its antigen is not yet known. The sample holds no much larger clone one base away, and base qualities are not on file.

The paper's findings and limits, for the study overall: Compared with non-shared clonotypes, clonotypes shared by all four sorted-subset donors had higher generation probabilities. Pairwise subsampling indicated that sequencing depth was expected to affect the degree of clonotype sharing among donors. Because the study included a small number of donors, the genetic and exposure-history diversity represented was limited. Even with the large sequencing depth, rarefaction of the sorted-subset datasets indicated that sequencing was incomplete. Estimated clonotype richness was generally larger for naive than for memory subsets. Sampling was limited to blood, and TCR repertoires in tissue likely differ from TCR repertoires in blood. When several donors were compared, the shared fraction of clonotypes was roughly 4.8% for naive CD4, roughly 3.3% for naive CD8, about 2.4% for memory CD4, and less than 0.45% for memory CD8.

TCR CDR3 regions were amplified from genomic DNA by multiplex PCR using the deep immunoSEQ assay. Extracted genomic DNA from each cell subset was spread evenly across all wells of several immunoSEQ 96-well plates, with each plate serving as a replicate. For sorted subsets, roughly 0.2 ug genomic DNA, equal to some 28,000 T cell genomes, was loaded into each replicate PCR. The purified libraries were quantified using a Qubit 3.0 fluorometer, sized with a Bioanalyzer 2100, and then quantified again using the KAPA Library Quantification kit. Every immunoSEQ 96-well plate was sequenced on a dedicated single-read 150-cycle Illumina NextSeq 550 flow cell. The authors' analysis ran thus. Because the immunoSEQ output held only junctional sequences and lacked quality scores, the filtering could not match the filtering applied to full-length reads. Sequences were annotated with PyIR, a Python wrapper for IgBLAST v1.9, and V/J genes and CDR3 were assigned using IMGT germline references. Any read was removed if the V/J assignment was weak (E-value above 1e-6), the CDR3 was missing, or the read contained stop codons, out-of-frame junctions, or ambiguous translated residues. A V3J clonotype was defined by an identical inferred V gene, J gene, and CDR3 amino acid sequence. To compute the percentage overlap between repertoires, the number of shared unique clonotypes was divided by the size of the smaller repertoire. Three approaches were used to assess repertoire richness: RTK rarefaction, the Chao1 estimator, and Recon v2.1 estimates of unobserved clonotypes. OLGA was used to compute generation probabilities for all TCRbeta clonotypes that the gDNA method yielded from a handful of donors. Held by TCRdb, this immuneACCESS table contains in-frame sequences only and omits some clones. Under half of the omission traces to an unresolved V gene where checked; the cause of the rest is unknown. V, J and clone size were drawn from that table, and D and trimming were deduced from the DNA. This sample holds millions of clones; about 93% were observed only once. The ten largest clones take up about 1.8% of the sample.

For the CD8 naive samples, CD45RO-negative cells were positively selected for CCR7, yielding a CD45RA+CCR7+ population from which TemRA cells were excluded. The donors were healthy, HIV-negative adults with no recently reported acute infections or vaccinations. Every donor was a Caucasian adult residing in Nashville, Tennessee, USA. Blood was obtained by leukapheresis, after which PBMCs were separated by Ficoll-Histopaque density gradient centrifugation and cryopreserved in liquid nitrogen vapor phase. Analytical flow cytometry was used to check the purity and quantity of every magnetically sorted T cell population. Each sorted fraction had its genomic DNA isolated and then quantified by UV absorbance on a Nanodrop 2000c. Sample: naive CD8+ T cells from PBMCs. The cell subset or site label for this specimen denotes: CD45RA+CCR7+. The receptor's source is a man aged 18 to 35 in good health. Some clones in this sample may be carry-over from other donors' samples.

CDR3 loop: CASSPDQGWDEQFF. The sequence in DNA is TGTGCCAGCAGCCCCGATCAGGGTTGGGATGAGCAGTTCTTC. This chain joins TRBV7-3 to TRBJ2-1, and the D gene may be TRBD1, 5 bases matching. The CDR3, from cysteine to phenylalanine, totals 14 residues. Of the read, only the CDR3 DNA is kept; its 42 bases are in frame from base 1. CDR1 and CDR2, looked up from the germline V gene, are SGHTA and FQGTGA. V is clipped by 5 bases and J by 8 bases, and the sequence between their germline boundaries is 16 bases long.